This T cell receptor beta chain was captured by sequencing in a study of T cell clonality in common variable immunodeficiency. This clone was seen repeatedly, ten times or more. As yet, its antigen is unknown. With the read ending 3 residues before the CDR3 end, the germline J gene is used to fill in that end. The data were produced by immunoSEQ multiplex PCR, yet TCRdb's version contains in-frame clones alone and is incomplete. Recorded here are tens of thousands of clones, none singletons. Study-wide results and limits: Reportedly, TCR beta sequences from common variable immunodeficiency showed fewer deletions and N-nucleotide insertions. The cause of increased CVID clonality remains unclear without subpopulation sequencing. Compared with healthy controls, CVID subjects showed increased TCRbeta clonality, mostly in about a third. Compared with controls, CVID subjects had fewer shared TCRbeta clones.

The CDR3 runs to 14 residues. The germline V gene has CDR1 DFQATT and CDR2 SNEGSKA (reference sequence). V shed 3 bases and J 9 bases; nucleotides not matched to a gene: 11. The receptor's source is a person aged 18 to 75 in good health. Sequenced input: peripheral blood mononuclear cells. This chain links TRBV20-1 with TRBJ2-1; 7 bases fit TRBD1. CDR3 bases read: TGCAGTGCTAGTGGGGGAGAGGGGGCGGGTGAG. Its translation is CSASGGEGAGE. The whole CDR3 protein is CSASGGEGAGEQFF.